The TCR beta chain described here comes from a study of blood T cell repertoires in COVID-19. V was cut by 3 bases and J by 4 bases, with 13 bases left in between. Germline CDR1 is MDHEN and CDR2 is SYDVKM. CDR3 length: 15 amino acids. Some clones are missing from TCRdb's copy, which holds only in-frame ones; the method was immunoSEQ multiplex PCR. The data hold fewer than 200,000 clones, with under 80% observed a single time. The sequencing sample was made of peripheral blood. J is TRBJ2-1 and V is TRBV28; a possible D gene is TRBD2 (6 bases). The TCR comes from a woman older than 75 with acute or convalescent COVID-19. For the CDR3, the DNA is TGTGCCAGCAGTTTGTCGGCGGGGCTTTACAATGAGCAGTTCTTC. It encodes CASSLSAGLYNEQFF.